This entry is about one T cell receptor (beta chain). Its antigen remains unidentified. This specimen comes from a study of OX40 agonist ivuxolimab in advanced cancers. Study results and limitations: In the 0.1-3.0 mg/kg groups, partial responders showed among the lowest expansion. Average numbers of expanded clones were greater in CD8+ T cells than in CD4+. Blood T cells, both CD4+ and CD8+, expanded clonally by week 6 at 0.1 to 3.0 mg/kg.

Germline CDR1 reads LNHDA; CDR2 reads SQIVND (reference sequence). V was pared by 9 bases and J by 4 bases, with 1 base between. CDR3 length: 9 residues. The repertoire was sequenced with immunoSEQ multiplex PCR; TCRdb's copy has only in-frame clones and lacks some. The table lists approximately 81,000 clones, approximately 86% of them singletons, with around 0.97% in the top ten. The source of this sequence is an adult with an advanced solid tumor such as melanoma, head and neck, liver or kidney cancer. The sample in question was CD4+ or CD8+ T cells sorted from blood, obtained in a trial of the OX40 agonist ivuxolimab. The chain couples TRBV19 to TRBJ1-5; D not certain. The CDR3: CARNQPQHF. CDR3 nucleotide sequence: TGTGCCAGAAATCAGCCCCAGCATTTT.